The T cell receptor (beta chain) under discussion was sequenced for a study of Ad26.COV2.S vaccination and SARS-CoV-2 variants. Some clones are missing from TCRdb's copy, which holds only in-frame ones; the method was immunoSEQ multiplex PCR. Among about 390,000 clones listed, around 92% were seen once. About this clone: Antigen: not known.

CDR3 length: 16 amino acids. The germline gives CDR1 MGHRA, CDR2 YSYEKL. Deletions cut 3 bases from V and 8 bases from J, with 19 bases between. Study-wide results and limits: Among vaccine recipients, spike-specific TCR breadth exceeded that of placebo recipients.

Sample treatment: around 19 received Ad26.COV2.S at low or high dose, single or two shots; 5 received placebo; per-sample allocation not given. Sample collection was performed on day 63 after the first vaccine or placebo injection. The sequence was collected from a person between 18 and 65 years old who received the Ad26.COV2.S COVID-19 vaccine or a placebo. Sequenced here: peripheral blood, sampled in a trial of Ad26.COV2.S vaccine versus placebo. This chain links TRBV4-1 with TRBJ1-4; D is uncertain. The CDR3 coding sequence is TGCGCCAGCAGCCAGGTCCGCCTCCAACCCGACGAAAAACTGTTTTTT. Translated, it gives CASSQVRLQPDEKLFF.